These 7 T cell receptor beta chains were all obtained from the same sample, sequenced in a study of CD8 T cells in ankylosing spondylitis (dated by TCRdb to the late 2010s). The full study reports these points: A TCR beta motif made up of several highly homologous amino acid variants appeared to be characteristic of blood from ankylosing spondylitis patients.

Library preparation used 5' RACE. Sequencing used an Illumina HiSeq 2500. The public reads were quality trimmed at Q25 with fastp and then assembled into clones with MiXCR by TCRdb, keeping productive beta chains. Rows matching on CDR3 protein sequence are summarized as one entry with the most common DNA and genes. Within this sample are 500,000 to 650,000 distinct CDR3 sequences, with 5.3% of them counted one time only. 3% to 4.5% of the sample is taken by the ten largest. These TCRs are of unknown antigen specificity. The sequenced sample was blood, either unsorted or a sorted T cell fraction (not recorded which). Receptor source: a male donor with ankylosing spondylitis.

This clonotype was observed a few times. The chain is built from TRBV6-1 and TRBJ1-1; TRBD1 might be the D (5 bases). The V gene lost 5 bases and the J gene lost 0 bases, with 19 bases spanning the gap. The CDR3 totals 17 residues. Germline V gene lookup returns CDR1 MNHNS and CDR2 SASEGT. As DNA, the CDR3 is TGTGCCAGCAGTCCCGGGACCCGGGGTAGCATGAACACTGAAGCTTTCTTT. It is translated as CASSPGTRGSMNTEAFF.

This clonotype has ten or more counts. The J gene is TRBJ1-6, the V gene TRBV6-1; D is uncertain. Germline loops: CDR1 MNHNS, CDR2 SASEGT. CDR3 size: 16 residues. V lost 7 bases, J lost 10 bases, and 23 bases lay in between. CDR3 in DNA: TGTGCCAGCACCCATGTTAGTGGCAGGTCGAGGTCACCCCTCCACTTT. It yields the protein CASTHVSGRSRSPLHF.

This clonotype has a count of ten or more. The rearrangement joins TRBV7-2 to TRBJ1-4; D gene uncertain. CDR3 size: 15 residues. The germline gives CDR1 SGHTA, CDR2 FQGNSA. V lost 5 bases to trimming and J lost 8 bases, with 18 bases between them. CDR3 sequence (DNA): TGTGCCAGCAGCCCCGGATTTCATCCGGGAGAAAAACTGTTTTTT. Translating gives CASSPGFHPGEKLFF.

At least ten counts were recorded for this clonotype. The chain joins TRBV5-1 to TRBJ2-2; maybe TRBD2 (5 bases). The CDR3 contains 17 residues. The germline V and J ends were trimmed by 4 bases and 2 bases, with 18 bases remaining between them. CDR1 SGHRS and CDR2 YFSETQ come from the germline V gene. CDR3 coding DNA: TGCGCCAGCAGCCTCCCGACCTTAAGCGGAAACACCGGGGAGCTGTTTTTT. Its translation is CASSLPTLSGNTGELFF.

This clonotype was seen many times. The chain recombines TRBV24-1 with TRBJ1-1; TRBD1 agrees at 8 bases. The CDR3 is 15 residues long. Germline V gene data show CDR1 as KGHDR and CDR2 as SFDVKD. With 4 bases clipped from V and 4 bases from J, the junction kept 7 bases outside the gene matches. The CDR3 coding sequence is TGTGCCACCAGTGACCCCGGACAGGGAAGCACTGAAGCTTTCTTT. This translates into CATSDPGQGSTEAFF.

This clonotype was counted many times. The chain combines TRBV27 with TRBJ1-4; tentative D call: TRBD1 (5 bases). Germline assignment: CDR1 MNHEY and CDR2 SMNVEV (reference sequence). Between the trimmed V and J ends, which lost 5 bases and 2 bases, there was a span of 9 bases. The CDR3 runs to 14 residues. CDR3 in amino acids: CASSGGVTNEKLFF. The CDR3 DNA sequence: TGTGCCAGCAGTGGAGGGGTGACTAATGAAAAACTGTTTTTT.

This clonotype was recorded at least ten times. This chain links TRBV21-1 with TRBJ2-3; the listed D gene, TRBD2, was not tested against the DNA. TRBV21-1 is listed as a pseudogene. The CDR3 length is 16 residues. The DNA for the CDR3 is TGTGCCAGCAGCAAATCTCAGCGGGGGGGAACAGATACGCAGTATTTT. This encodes CASSKSQRGGTDTQYF.